This passage covers 29 T cell receptor beta chains from one sample sequenced in a study of blood T cell repertoires in COVID-19. Libraries were prepared by immunoSEQ multiplex PCR; TCRdb keeps only in-frame clonotypes and omits some of them. The sample holds roughly 190,000 clones; approximately 83% are singletons and the top ten take less than 3%. Specimen: peripheral blood. The receptors derive from a human donor with acute or convalescent COVID-19. The donor label of this sample is uncertain.

The genes are TRBV30 and TRBJ2-1; TRBD2 matches 7 bases. This CDR3 has 16 amino acids. The J segment lost 1 base and the V segment lost 0 bases, leaving 6 bases of the junction unmatched. The V gene's germline CDR1 is GTSNPN and CDR2 SVGIG (reference sequence). This CDR3 reads CAWSVEPRGSYNEQFF. The CDR3 DNA follows: TGTGCCTGGAGTGTGGAACCGCGGGGGTCCTACAATGAGCAGTTCTTC.

The chain links TRBV11-3 to TRBJ2-5; the D is unclear. From germline, CDR1 is SGHNT and CDR2 YENEEA. The V end was cut by 4 bases, the J end by 4 bases, with 19 bases between. The CDR3 contains 16 residues. The CDR3 loop is CASSSSLLGRRETQYF. CDR3 nucleotides: TGTGCCAGCAGCTCCTCCCTACTGGGTAGGAGAGAGACCCAGTACTTC.

V usage is TRBV7-9 and J usage is TRBJ2-1; 11 positions agree with TRBD1. Germline V gene sequence: CDR1 SEHNR, CDR2 FQNEAQ (reference sequence). The CDR3 spans 14 residues. J gave up 6 bases and V 3 bases, and 1 base lay outside the gene matches. The CDR3 bases are TGTGCCAGCAGCTTCGGGACAGGGGGCAATGAGCAGTTCTTC. Its protein is CASSFGTGGNEQFF.

This chain connects TRBV28 to TRBJ1-1, with D perhaps matching TRBD1 (6 bases). Germline CDR1 is MDHEN and CDR2 is SYDVKM. CDR3 size: 14 residues. Trimming stripped 8 bases from V and 4 bases from J, with 17 bases between. The CDR3 loop reads CASWKNRVGTEAFF. CDR3 sequence (DNA): TGTGCCAGCTGGAAAAACAGGGTTGGCACTGAAGCTTTCTTT. Variable domain in full (rest from reference TRBV28 and TRBJ1-1): DVKVTQSSRYLVKRTGEKVFLECVQDMDHENMFWYRQDPGLGLRLIYFSYDVKMKEKGDIPEGYSVSREKKERFSLILESASTNQTSMYLCASWKNRVGTEAFFGQGTRLTVV.

The chain employs TRBV28 and TRBJ1-1, with 10 bases matching TRBD1. The junction had 3 bases not matched to a gene; V was cut back by 3 bases and J by 5 bases. The CDR3 runs 14 residues. CDR1 is MDHEN, CDR2 SYDVKM, per germline. CDR3 nucleotide sequence: TGTGCCAGCAGTTTTGGGACAGGGGATACTGAAGCTTTCTTT. It yields the protein CASSFGTGDTEAFF.

V usage is TRBV6-1 and J usage is TRBJ1-6, with D possibly TRBD1 on 5 matching bases. V was cut by 3 bases and J by 0 bases, with 9 bases left in between. CDR3 size: 16 residues. The V gene's germline CDR1 is MNHNS and CDR2 SASEGT. The CDR3 DNA reads as TGTGCCAGCAGTGATAGGGGAAGCTCCTATAATTCACCCCTCCACTTT. Its protein is CASSDRGSSYNSPLHF.

V usage is TRBV3-1 (or the pseudogene TRBV3-2) and J usage is TRBJ2-3, with TRBD2 matching 12 bases. The V gene's germline CDR1 is LGHDT and CDR2 YNNKEL (reference sequence). The CDR3 covers 17 residues. Unmatched junction bases numbered 3, after V lost 0 bases and J lost 2 bases. CDR3 protein: CASSQDPSGGATDTQYF. The CDR3 coding sequence is TGTGCCAGCAGCCAAGATCCTAGCGGGGGGGCCACAGATACGCAGTATTTT.

The chain links TRBV29-1 to TRBJ2-3; 11 bases map to TRBD2. The germline V gene has CDR1 SQVTM and CDR2 ANQGSEA. Germline trimming cut 6 bases from V and 1 base from J; bases unmatched to any gene: 12. The CDR3 is made up of 17 amino acids. CDR3 nucleotide sequence: TGCAGCGTCGAGGGGCTAGCGGGGGGATCGGGCACAGATACGCAGTATTTT. Its protein product is CSVEGLAGGSGTDTQYF.

The rearrangement uses TRBV10-3 and TRBJ2-5, with 7 nucleotides matching TRBD2. Germline trimming cut 6 bases from V and 3 bases from J; bases unmatched to any gene: 4. The V gene's germline CDR1 is ENHRY and CDR2 SYGVKD. The CDR3 totals 13 residues. This chain's CDR3 is CAIRGGDEETQYF. CDR3 DNA sequence: TGTGCCATCAGGGGGGGGGACGAAGAGACCCAGTACTTC.

This chain uses TRBV5-5 with TRBJ2-3; weak D call: TRBD2 (7 bases). Germline lookup yields CDR1 SGHKS and CDR2 YYEKEE (reference sequence). V gave up 1 base and J gave up 5 bases, with 14 bases separating them. The CDR3 sequence is 15 residues long. The CDR3 DNA sequence: TGTGCCAGCAGCTTGTTCGGGGGGCAAGTAGATACGCAGTATTTT. Translation: CASSLFGGQVDTQYF.

This clone has just one count. V usage is TRBV6-5 and J usage is TRBJ2-3; maybe TRBD2 (5 bases). The CDR3 length is 14 residues. V was clipped by 2 bases and J by 0 bases, with 6 bases between them. The V gene's germline CDR1 is MNHEY and CDR2 SVGAGI. CDR3 in DNA: TGTGCCAGCAGTTACCGGGAAAGCACAGATACGCAGTATTTT. This codes for CASSYRESTDTQYF.

The V and J genes are TRBV11-2 and TRBJ1-4; 7 positions match TRBD1. With V trimmed by 2 bases and J by 7 bases, 10 bases remained unmatched. The germline CDR1 and CDR2 sequences are SGHAT and FQNNGV. The CDR3 consists of 16 residues. The CDR3 nucleotides read TGTGCCAGCAGCTTAATAAGGGGAAGGGGGCGTGAAAAACTGTTTTTT. Translating gives CASSLIRGRGREKLFF.

V gene TRBV5-1 combines with J gene TRBJ2-5, with 9 positions matching TRBD2. Germline values: CDR1 SGHRS, CDR2 YFSETQ. The CDR3 is made up of 14 amino acids. The V segment lost 4 bases and the J segment 5 bases; nucleotides outside the gene matches: 6. DNA for the CDR3: TGCGCCAGCAGCAAGGGACTAGCTCGGGAGACCCAGTACTTC. It specifies CASSKGLARETQYF.

The CDR3 here is CASSKSSGGAGTDTQYF. CDR3 coding DNA: TGTGCCAGTAGTAAGTCTAGCGGGGGGGCCGGCACAGATACGCAGTATTTT. The chain has TRBV19 and TRBJ2-3; TRBD2 matches 12 bases. Germline V lookup: CDR1 LNHDA, CDR2 SQIVND (reference sequence). J gave up 1 base and V 4 bases, and 6 bases lay outside the gene matches. The CDR3 runs 17 residues. The whole variable domain, filled in from reference TRBV19 and TRBJ2-3, reads DGGITQSPKYLFRKEGQNVTLSCEQNLNHDAMYWYRQDPGQGLRLIYYSQIVNDFQKGDIAEGYSVSREKKESFPLTVTSAQKNPTAFYLCASSKSSGGAGTDTQYFGPGTRLTVL.

This clone occurred a few times. The V call is TRBV7-9, the J call TRBJ1-5; D might be TRBD1 (6 bases). Trimming left V 5 bases short and J 0 bases short, with 20 bases between. The length of the CDR3 is 18 residues. Germline V gene data show CDR1 as SEHNR and CDR2 as FQNEAQ (reference sequence). The CDR3 protein is CASSTGGGSGYSNQPQHF. In DNA, the CDR3 is TGTGCCAGCAGCACGGGAGGGGGAAGTGGATATAGCAATCAGCCCCAGCATTTT. Full variable domain (missing parts from reference TRBV7-9 and TRBJ1-5): DTGVSQNPRHKITKRGQNVTFRCDPISEHNRLYWYRQTLGQGPEFLTYFQNEAQLEKSRLLSDRFSAERPKGSFSTLEIQRTEQGDSAMYLCASSTGGGSGYSNQPQHFGDGTRLSIL.

The J gene is TRBJ1-6, the V gene TRBV5-1; the match to TRBD1 covers 7 bases. V was pared by 1 base and J by 7 bases, with 5 bases of the junction left unmatched. CDR3 size: 15 residues. CDR1 and CDR2 (germline): SGHRS, YFSETQ. The CDR3, as DNA: TGCGCCAGCAGCTTGAACAGGGGTGACAATTCACCCCTCCACTTT. Translated: CASSLNRGDNSPLHF.

The chain carries TRBV6-5 and TRBJ1-3; TRBD1 is a possible D gene (5 bases). Germline V gene sequence: CDR1 MNHEY, CDR2 SVGAGI. The CDR3 sequence is 14 residues long. The germline V and J ends were trimmed by 6 bases and 2 bases, with 11 bases remaining between them. The CDR3 region is CASSQGYPGNTIYF. CDR3 coding DNA: TGTGCCAGCAGCCAGGGTTATCCTGGAAACACCATATATTTT.

This rearrangement joins TRBV7-2 to TRBJ2-7; 14 bases match TRBD2. The V gene's germline CDR1 is SGHTA and CDR2 FQGNSA. The CDR3 is 19 residues long. V trimming: 4 bases; J trimming: 2 bases; junction bases outside the gene matches: 13. CDR3 nucleotide sequence: TGTGCCAGCAGCTCTCGGTCTGGGACTAGCGGGAGAGGTACCTACGAGCAGTACTTC. Its translation: CASSSRSGTSGRGTYEQYF.

The rearrangement uses TRBV12-3 or TRBV12-4 and TRBJ1-1; D is unresolved. The CDR3 consists of 12 residues. Trimming removed 6 bases from V and 7 bases from J, with 12 bases in between. The CDR3 sequence: CASRRLQREAFF. The CDR3 DNA is TGTGCCAGCAGAAGACTACAGCGTGAAGCTTTCTTT.

There are a few counts of this clone. The V call is TRBV18, the J call TRBJ1-2, with TRBD1 matching 7 bases. CDR1 is KGHSH and CDR2 is LQKENI in the germline V gene. Trimming cost V 3 bases and J 10 bases; bases outside gene matches: 14. This CDR3 spans 15 amino acids. CDR3 nucleotides: TGTGCCAGCTCACCCGGGACAGCACCATACAGTCCCTACACCTTC. It encodes CASSPGTAPYSPYTF.

The V call is TRBV19, the J call TRBJ2-3; unclear D gene. Looked up from germline, CDR1 is LNHDA and CDR2 is SQIVND (reference sequence). V was pared by 6 bases and J by 4 bases, with 14 bases between. The CDR3 is 14 residues long. The CDR3 region is CASSSRSAADTQYF. In DNA, the CDR3 is TGTGCCAGTAGCTCTCGGAGCGCGGCAGATACGCAGTATTTT. Full variable domain (remainder filled in from reference TRBV19 and TRBJ2-3): DGGITQSPKYLFRKEGQNVTLSCEQNLNHDAMYWYRQDPGQGLRLIYYSQIVNDFQKGDIAEGYSVSREKKESFPLTVTSAQKNPTAFYLCASSSRSAADTQYFGPGTRLTVL.

The rearrangement links TRBV10-1 to TRBJ2-2; D might be TRBD2 (6 bases). The CDR3 has 15 residues. V was pared by 3 bases and J by 5 bases, with 13 bases between. Germline V gives CDR1 WNHNN, CDR2 SYGVQD (reference sequence). CDR3 in amino acids: CASSDGGRQTGELFF. DNA for the CDR3: TGCGCCAGCAGTGATGGAGGGAGGCAAACCGGGGAGCTGTTTTTT.

The genes are TRBV7-2 and TRBJ2-3; 12 bases align to TRBD2. CDR3 length: 16 amino acids. The V gene's germline CDR1 is SGHTA and CDR2 FQGNSA. Losses at the gene ends were 1 base for V and 6 bases for J; bases not matched to a gene: 5. The CDR3: CASSLGTSGIGDTQYF. In DNA form, the CDR3 reads TGTGCCAGCAGCTTAGGGACTAGCGGGATCGGCGATACGCAGTATTTT. Drawing the rest from reference TRBV7-2 and TRBJ2-3, the complete variable domain is GAGVSQSPSNKVTEKGKDVELRCDPISGHTALYWYRQSLGQGLEFLIYFQGNSAPDKSGLPSDRFSAERTGGSVSTLTIQRTQQEDSAVYLCASSLGTSGIGDTQYFGPGTRLTVL.

This clone was seen a handful of times. At one end the junction does not follow the germline gene, possibly because of a read error. V gene TRBV15 combines with J gene TRBJ1-3; D is unresolved. This CDR3 is 14 amino acids long. CDR1 and CDR2 from the germline V gene are LNHNV and YYDKDF (reference sequence). The CDR3 loop reads CATSRDSSGSTIYF. In nucleotides, the CDR3 is TGTGCCACCAGCAGAGATTCCTCGGGAAGCACCATATATTTT.

This sequence joins TRBV6-5 and TRBJ1-5; TRBD1 might be the D (5 bases). The V gene lost 8 bases and the J gene lost 1 base, with 9 bases spanning the gap. Germline loops: CDR1 MNHEY, CDR2 SVGAGI. The CDR3 contains 13 residues. The CDR3 region has the DNA TGTGCCAGCGGGGGGAGGAGCAATCAGCCCCAGCATTTT. This sequence encodes CASGGRSNQPQHF.

The gene calls are TRBV5-1 and TRBJ2-3, with 7 bases matching TRBD2. Germline lookup yields CDR1 SGHRS and CDR2 YFSETQ. The V and J ends lost 2 bases and 2 bases, in that order; junction bases with no gene match: 5. The CDR3 has 15 residues. CDR3 nucleotide sequence: TGCGCCAGCAGCTTACCCGGGGGGAACACAGATACGCAGTATTTT. As protein: CASSLPGGNTDTQYF.

The chain uses TRBV6-4 and TRBJ1-1; tentative D call: TRBD1 (5 bases). There are 13 residues in the CDR3. V dropped 6 bases and J dropped 1 base, with 9 bases sitting between them. Germline V gives CDR1 MRHNA, CDR2 SNTAGT. The CDR3 DNA reads TGTGCCAGCAGCCTACAGGAGAACACTGAAGCTTTCTTT. The encoded protein is CASSLQENTEAFF.

The chain combines TRBV7-9 with TRBJ1-5; D may be TRBD1 (6 bases). Trimming removed 5 bases from V and 3 bases from J, with 11 bases in between. The CDR3 loop spans 14 amino acids. Germline assignment: CDR1 SEHNR and CDR2 FQNEAQ (reference sequence). The chain's CDR3 is CASSGQGNNQPQHF. The CDR3 DNA reads TGTGCCAGCAGCGGGCAGGGGAACAATCAGCCCCAGCATTTT.

This rearrangement joins TRBV7-2 to TRBJ2-1, with TRBD2 identical over 13 bases. V gave up 2 bases and J gave up 7 bases; unmatched junction bases: 2. The CDR3 extends over 15 amino acids. From germline, CDR1 is SGHTA and CDR2 FQGNSA. CDR3 sequence reads: CASSLRLAGGNEQFF. The CDR3 nucleotides are TGTGCCAGCAGCTTAAGACTAGCGGGAGGTAATGAGCAGTTCTTC.